This TCR beta chain was sequenced in a study of Graves' ophthalmopathy and Graves' hyperthyroidism. About the study: Researchers obtained peripheral blood at initial diagnosis, before any treatment had begun. Study conclusions and caveats: Blood contained most expanded thyroid clonotypes exceeding 0.001 frequency. With approximately 90% sensitivity and approximately 80% specificity, a 13-signature model separated ophthalmopathy from stable hyperthyroidism.

Ophthalmopathy in the donors was of moderate-to-severe activity, with CAS ≥3, NOSPECS ≥4 and duration under 3 months. This clonotype was detected ten times or more. What it recognizes is unknown. Amplification from RNA transcripts yielded the TCR beta CDR3 regions. HTBI primers served in a first-round RT-PCR, which a second-round multiplex PCR followed. TCRdb redid the calling of the multiplex PCR reads with MiXCR, one entry per CDR3 protein. The sample yields 450,000 or so distinct CDR3 sequences, 13% to 15% seen once. This TCR was recovered from a woman aged 25 to 45 with Graves' ophthalmopathy. The source material was blood.

DNA of the CDR3: TGCAGCGTTGACGGGGGCCCCTACGAGCAGTACTTC. Amino acid sequence: CSVDGGPYEQYF. V gene TRBV29-1 combines with J gene TRBJ2-7; D may correspond to TRBD1 or TRBD2 (6 bases each). Looked up from germline, CDR1 is SQVTM and CDR2 is ANQGSEA. V was cut by 3 bases and J by 2 bases, with 8 bases left in between. The CDR3 loop spans 12 amino acids.